The T cell receptor (beta chain) under discussion was sequenced for a study of T cells in Graves' hyperthyroidism and ophthalmopathy. The V segment lost 1 base and the J segment 6 bases; nucleotides outside the gene matches: 5. Germline V gene data show CDR1 as SGHAT and CDR2 as FQNNGV. The CDR3 covers 14 residues. Exclusion criteria comprised uncontrolled infection, other autoimmune disease, pregnancy or lactation. This clonotype was recorded at least ten times. The CDR3 regions of TCR beta were amplified from RNA transcripts. The HTBI primer set drove a first-round RT-PCR of the TCR CDR3. MiXCR, applied by TCRdb to the multiplex PCR reads, yields one record per CDR3 protein. The table has hundreds of thousands of distinct CDR3 sequences, 13% to 15% seen once; the top ten hold about 10%.

This receptor was obtained from a woman aged 18-35 years with Graves' hyperthyroidism. The gene calls are TRBV11-2 and TRBJ2-7; 8 bases are shared with TRBD1. Sequencing used blood. The CDR3: CASSLGQGAREQYF. The DNA for the CDR3 is TGTGCCAGCAGCTTAGGTCAGGGGGCGCGCGAGCAGTACTTC. Looking up the rest from reference TRBV11-2 and TRBJ2-7 gives the full variable domain: EAGVAQSPRYKIIEKRQSVAFWCNPISGHATLYWYQQILGQGPKLLIQFQNNGVVDDSQLPKDRFSAERLKGVDSTLKIQPAKLEDSAVYLCASSLGQGAREQYFGPGTRLTVT.